A single sample gave rise to the 14 T cell receptor beta chains below, sequenced in a study of T cells in Graves' hyperthyroidism and ophthalmopathy. Researchers took RNA transcripts and amplified the TCR beta CDR3 regions from them. The primer set for the first-round RT-PCR of the TCR CDR3 was HTBI. TCRdb processed the multiplex PCR reads anew with MiXCR; each CDR3 protein has one entry. The sample lists hundreds of thousands of distinct CDR3 sequences, about 20% occurring once. What was sequenced was blood. These receptors were obtained from a man aged 25 to 40 with Graves' ophthalmopathy.

For the CDR3, the DNA is TGTGCCAGCAGTGAAGTTGGACAGGGGTCCTACGAGCAGTACTTC. This sequence encodes CASSEVGQGSYEQYF. This chain links TRBV2 with TRBJ2-7; 9 bases are shared with TRBD1. The J segment lost 1 base and the V segment lost 1 base, leaving 2 bases of the junction unmatched. The CDR3 is 15 residues long. Germline V gives CDR1 SNHLY, CDR2 FYNNEI. The full variable domain, its missing parts supplied by reference TRBV2 and TRBJ2-7, is EPEVTQTPSHQVTQMGQEVILRCVPISNHLYFYWYRQILGQKVEFLVSFYNNEISEKSEIFDDQFSVERPDGSNFTLKIRSTKLEDSAMYFCASSEVGQGSYEQYFGPGTRLTVT.

The V and J genes are TRBV7-2 and TRBJ1-1; D gene ambiguous. Between the trimmed V and J ends, which lost 2 bases and 3 bases, there was a span of 7 bases. This CDR3 region has 13 residues. Germline V gene data show CDR1 as SGHTA and CDR2 as FQGNSA. The DNA of the CDR3 is TGTGCCAGCAGCTTACGGTGGGACACTGAAGCTTTCTTT. It codes for CASSLRWDTEAFF.

This clonotype has a count of ten or more. V gene TRBV11-3 combines with J gene TRBJ2-3, with D possibly matching TRBD1 (5 bases). The CDR3 runs 14 residues. From germline, CDR1 is SGHNT and CDR2 YENEEA. The germline V and J ends were trimmed by 2 bases and 4 bases, with 10 bases remaining between them. CDR3 sequence reads: CASSLQGSADTQYF. CDR3 coding DNA: TGTGCCAGCAGCTTACAGGGATCGGCAGATACGCAGTATTTT.

The J gene is TRBJ2-5, the V gene TRBV19; D possibly uses TRBD1 or TRBD2 (6 bases each). The CDR3 extends over 15 amino acids. The germline V gene has CDR1 LNHDA and CDR2 SQIVND (reference sequence). The V end was cut by 7 bases, the J end by 3 bases, with 18 bases between. The CDR3 spells CASKGGTAGKETQYF. In nucleotides, the CDR3 is TGTGCCAGTAAAGGGGGGACGGCAGGAAAAGAGACCCAGTACTTC.

The chain couples TRBV5-1 to TRBJ2-3; maybe TRBD2 (5 bases). V lost 0 bases and J lost 4, with 9 bases in between. Germline CDR1 and CDR2: SGHRS and YFSETQ. The CDR3 is 14 residues long. The chain's CDR3 is CASSLGGRPDTQYF. For the CDR3, the DNA is TGCGCCAGCAGCTTGGGAGGGCGCCCAGATACGCAGTATTTT.

In this sample, this clonotype turned up many times. The chain combines TRBV20-1 with TRBJ2-7, with 8 bases fitting TRBD1. Germline loops: CDR1 DFQATT, CDR2 SNEGSKA (reference sequence). Trimming took 3 bases from V and 1 from J; bases not matched to a gene: 5. This CDR3 comprises 14 residues. The CDR3 spells CSARGTGYSYEQYF. In nucleotides, the CDR3 is TGCAGTGCTAGGGGGACAGGCTATTCCTACGAGCAGTACTTC.

The chain carries TRBV11-2 and TRBJ1-1; 11 bases agree with TRBD1. The germline CDR1 and CDR2 sequences are SGHAT and FQNNGV. Germline trimming cut 4 bases from V and 6 bases from J; bases unmatched to any gene: 1. The CDR3 spans 13 residues. CDR3 in DNA: TGTGCCAGCAGCTGGACAGGGGGCTCTGAAGCTTTCTTT. It codes for CASSWTGGSEAFF.

Only a few counts were recorded for this clonotype. The V and J genes are TRBV2 and TRBJ2-2; no clear D. Looked up from germline, CDR1 is SNHLY and CDR2 is FYNNEI. This CDR3 is 16 amino acids long. The V end lost 2 bases, the J end lost 5 bases, and 15 bases lay between the germline ends. CDR3 bases: TGTGCCAGCAGTGAATTGATACAGCGTCGGACCGGGGAGCTGTTTTTT. Residues: CASSELIQRRTGELFF.

This chain uses TRBV30 with TRBJ1-1, with a tentative D call TRBD1 (6 bases). The length of the CDR3 is 12 residues. Trimming shortened V by 2 bases and J by 4 bases, and 8 bases separated the two germline ends. The germline gives CDR1 GTSNPN, CDR2 SVGIG (reference sequence). CDR3 bases: TGTGCCTGGAGTAGGGGGAGCACTGAAGCTTTCTTT. As protein: CAWSRGSTEAFF.

The chain joins TRBV28 to TRBJ2-7; D remains ambiguous. V lost 5 bases to trimming and J lost 4 bases, with 15 bases between them. The CDR3 consists of 14 residues. Germline V lookup: CDR1 MDHEN, CDR2 SYDVKM. The CDR3 DNA sequence: TGTGCCAGCAGTGAGACGGGCCCCCTTTACGAGCAGTACTTC. It specifies CASSETGPLYEQYF.

The J gene is TRBJ2-3, the V gene TRBV5-4, with 8 bases lining up with TRBD2. The CDR3 covers 18 residues. CDR1 SGHNT and CDR2 YYREEE come from the germline V gene (reference sequence). The J segment lost 2 bases and the V segment lost 0 bases, leaving 11 bases of the junction unmatched. Here the CDR3 reads CASSLGPAGAGDTDTQYF. DNA of the CDR3: TGTGCCAGCAGCTTGGGTCCAGCGGGAGCGGGGGACACAGATACGCAGTATTTT.

The J gene is TRBJ2-7, the V gene TRBV28, with D possibly being TRBD2 (5 bases). The germline gives CDR1 MDHEN, CDR2 SYDVKM. Trimming removed 3 bases from V and 5 bases from J, with 32 bases in between. The CDR3 sequence is 20 residues long. The CDR3 sequence is CASSFPLRDKAHSSIHEQYF. CDR3 sequence (DNA): TGTGCCAGCAGTTTCCCGTTGAGGGATAAAGCCCATTCATCTATACACGAGCAGTACTTC.

The chain carries TRBV12-3 or TRBV12-4 and TRBJ2-2, with a weak D call TRBD1 (6 bases). V was trimmed by 8 bases and J by 7 bases, leaving 14 bases between them. The length of the CDR3 is 13 residues. The CDR3 region is CASSRGSDGELFF. As DNA, the CDR3 is TGTGCCAGCTCGAGGGGGAGTGACGGGGAGCTGTTTTTT.

This clonotype was seen a few times. The chain joins TRBV19 to TRBJ1-1, with D possibly TRBD1 on 6 matching bases. CDR3 length: 15 residues. Deletions cut 7 bases from V and 8 bases from J, with 23 bases between. Germline CDR1 is LNHDA and CDR2 is SQIVND (reference sequence). CDR3 nucleotides: TGTGCCAGTACCTATAGATATGGGGGCGCGGGAGAAGCTTTCTTT. It codes for CASTYRYGGAGEAFF.